The 18 T cell receptor beta chains presented below share a single source sample, sequenced in a study of T cell responses to AZD1222 COVID-19 vaccine. Repertoires were generated with immunoSEQ multiplex PCR, while TCRdb's copy carries only in-frame clones and drops some. Of about 31,000 clones detected, roughly 90% appear once; the ten largest clones hold roughly 15%. Sequences were derived from peripheral blood, sampled 28 days after the second AZD1222 dose. All receptors derive from an adult who received the AZD1222 COVID-19 vaccine.

The chain couples TRBV7-2 to TRBJ2-4, with D possibly being TRBD1 (6 bases). This CDR3 spans 16 amino acids. Germline V gene data show CDR1 as SGHTA and CDR2 as FQGNSA. With 5 bases removed from V and 6 bases from J, the gap between germline ends came to 20 bases. The CDR3 loop is CASSVQGSPTLNIQYF. CDR3 nucleotides: TGTGCCAGCAGCGTACAGGGTTCGCCAACATTAAACATTCAGTACTTC.

On this clone itself: One end of the junction varies from germline; a read error may be responsible. The rearrangement links TRBV7-7 to TRBJ2-3; TRBD1 is a possible D gene (6 bases). Germline V gene sequence: CDR1 SSHAT, CDR2 FNYEAQ (reference sequence). The CDR3 contains 15 residues. CDR3 DNA sequence: TGTGCTAGCAGCCAGTCAGGGGTCTCCAAAGATACGCAGTATTTT. This codes for CASSQSGVSKDTQYF. Full variable domain (missing parts from reference TRBV7-7 and TRBJ2-3): GAGVSQSPRYKVTKRGQDVTLRCDPISSHATLYWYQQALGQGPEFLTYFNYEAQPDKSGLPSDRFSAERPEGSISTLTIQRTEQRDSAMYRCASSQSGVSKDTQYFGPGTRLTVL.

This clone turned up a few times. This sequence joins TRBV2 and TRBJ2-7, with D tentatively TRBD1 or TRBD2 (5 bases each). The CDR3 consists of 15 residues. The V gene's germline CDR1 is SNHLY and CDR2 FYNNEI. Between the trimmed V and J ends, which lost 1 base and 6 bases, there was a span of 16 bases. CDR3 region: CASSEGGSRVFEQYF. For the CDR3, the DNA is TGTGCCAGCAGTGAAGGGGGGAGTAGGGTCTTCGAGCAGTACTTC.

The V gene is TRBV5-7, the J gene TRBJ1-5; D perhaps matches TRBD1 (5 bases). TRBV5-7 falls under the ORF class, with uncertain function. V gave up 0 bases and J gave up 8 bases, with 24 bases separating them. The CDR3 runs to 18 residues. This chain's CDR3 is CASSLVSGCPREREPQHF. The CDR3 DNA is TGTGCCAGCAGCTTGGTCTCAGGGTGCCCCCGAGAGAGAGAGCCCCAGCATTTT.

CDR3 nucleotides: TGTGCCAGCAGTTACACGGGGGTGTATGGCTACACCTTC. This codes for CASSYTGVYGYTF. The gene calls are TRBV6-2 or TRBV6-3 and TRBJ1-2; D perhaps matches TRBD1 (5 bases). CDR3 length equals 13 residues. CDR1 is MNHEY, CDR2 SVGEGT, per germline. The ends were cut back, 2 bases at V and 5 bases at J, with 9 bases in the middle.

CDR3 DNA: TGTGCCAGCAGCTTACCCTCCCAACCGGGGACTGAAGCTTTCTTT. It codes for CASSLPSQPGTEAFF. The chain employs TRBV5-4 and TRBJ1-1, with no clear D. This CDR3 contains 15 residues. V was trimmed by 2 bases and J by 5 bases, leaving 16 bases between them. Germline V gives CDR1 SGHNT, CDR2 YYREEE (reference sequence).

V and J are TRBV18 and TRBJ2-3; perhaps D is TRBD1 or TRBD2 (5 bases each). Between the trimmed V and J ends, which lost 1 base and 6 bases, there was a span of 11 bases. The CDR3 spans 14 residues. CDR1 and CDR2 (germline): KGHSH, LQKENI. CDR3 in DNA: TGTGCCAGCTCACCACGGGACGGGTCGGATACGCAGTATTTT. Translation: CASSPRDGSDTQYF.

J is TRBJ2-5 and V is TRBV18; 7 bases map to TRBD1. Germline V gives CDR1 KGHSH, CDR2 LQKENI. With V trimmed by 5 bases and J by 5 bases, 2 bases remained unmatched. This CDR3 spans 12 amino acids. The CDR3 protein is CASSIQGETQYF. CDR3 coding DNA: TGTGCCAGCTCAATACAGGGGGAGACCCAGTACTTC.

This chain uses TRBV3-1 (or the pseudogene TRBV3-2) with TRBJ1-5; D is uncertain. Germline V gene data show CDR1 as LGHDT and CDR2 as YNNKEL (reference sequence). V dropped 2 bases and J dropped 7 bases, with 9 bases sitting between them. The CDR3 loop spans 13 amino acids. CDR3 nucleotide sequence: TGTGCCAGCAGCCAAAGTCCCCCACAGCCCCAGCATTTT. Protein sequence: CASSQSPPQPQHF.

This clone is medium-sized within its sample. The V call is TRBV4-1, the J call TRBJ2-1; D is perhaps TRBD1 (5 bases). The germline gives CDR1 MGHRA, CDR2 YSYEKL. The CDR3 is 18 residues long. The ends were cut back, 0 bases at V and 0 bases at J, with 15 bases in the middle. The CDR3 nucleotides are TGCGCCAGCAGCCAAGATAGTAGGACACTGAGCTCCTACAATGAGCAGTTCTTC. Its protein product is CASSQDSRTLSSYNEQFF.

V gene TRBV5-1 combines with J gene TRBJ1-2; 8 positions match TRBD1. The trim removed 0 bases at V and 4 bases at J, leaving 5 bases unmatched. Germline CDR1 and CDR2: SGHRS and YFSETQ. This CDR3 region has 15 residues. Written as DNA, the CDR3 is TGCGCCAGCAGCTTGGATCCAGGGGGCAGCTATGGCTACACCTTC. Protein sequence: CASSLDPGGSYGYTF.

Here the CDR3 DNA reads TGCGCCAGCAGTCCCGGGACGGACAATGAGCAGTTCTTC. It specifies CASSPGTDNEQFF. The chain has TRBV5-1 and TRBJ2-1; perhaps D is TRBD1 or TRBD2 (5 bases each). The CDR3 is 13 amino acids. Trimming took off 5 bases at V and 5 bases at J, with 11 bases between the two ends. Germline V CDR1 and CDR2: SGHRS, YFSETQ. Full variable domain (outside the CDR3, taken from reference TRBV5-1 and TRBJ2-1): KAGVTQTPRYLIKTRGQQVTLSCSPISGHRSVSWYQQTPGQGLQFLFEYFSETQRNKGNFPGRFSGRQFSNSRSEMNVSTLELGDSALYLCASSPGTDNEQFFGPGTRLTVL.

A few counts support this clone. The chain uses TRBV18 and TRBJ1-3; the match to TRBD1 covers 7 bases. Germline V CDR1 and CDR2: KGHSH, LQKENI. Losses at the gene ends were 5 bases for V and 4 bases for J; bases not matched to a gene: 8. This CDR3 region has 15 residues. The CDR3 DNA follows: TGTGCCAGCTCAATGGGACAGCCGCTGGGAAACACCATATATTTT. It yields the protein CASSMGQPLGNTIYF.

The chain is built from TRBV7-9 and TRBJ2-3, with D unresolved. V was cut by 2 bases and J by 4 bases, with 4 bases left in between. The CDR3 has 12 amino acids. In germline, CDR1 is SEHNR, CDR2 FQNEAQ (reference sequence). The CDR3 sequence: CASSLTSDTQYF. The CDR3 coding sequence is TGTGCCAGCAGCTTAACTTCAGATACGCAGTATTTT.

J is TRBJ2-3 and V is TRBV7-9, with unresolved D. Germline V gene data show CDR1 as SEHNR and CDR2 as FQNEAQ (reference sequence). V lost 5 bases and J 6 bases, leaving 9 bases between the germline ends. The CDR3 is 12 amino acids. CDR3 in amino acids: CASSQNSDTQYF. The CDR3 nucleotides read TGTGCCAGCAGCCAAAATAGCGATACGCAGTATTTT.

The genes are TRBV23-1 and TRBJ2-7; D might be TRBD2 (6 bases). TRBV23-1 carries the ORF label, with uncertain function. The germline V and J ends were trimmed by 4 bases and 0 bases, with 13 bases remaining between them. This CDR3 comprises 15 residues. CDR3 DNA sequence: TGCGCCAGCAGTCCGGGGGATCCTAGCTCCTACGAGCAGTACTTC. Its protein product is CASSPGDPSSYEQYF.

This clone was recorded only once. V usage is TRBV7-2 and J usage is TRBJ2-5; unclear D gene. The CDR3 covers 14 residues. Trimming cost V 1 base and J 1 base, with 7 bases left between them. Germline V gene sequence: CDR1 SGHTA, CDR2 FQGNSA. CDR3 protein: CASSLGPSQETQYF. For the CDR3, the DNA is TGTGCCAGCAGCTTAGGCCCCAGCCAAGAGACCCAGTACTTC.

The chain joins TRBV18 to TRBJ2-7, with D perhaps TRBD1 (6 bases). The CDR3 consists of 13 residues. V shed 3 bases and J shed 3 bases, with 9 bases lying between them. Germline V gives CDR1 KGHSH, CDR2 LQKENI. The CDR3 loop reads CASSPQGNYEQYF. The CDR3 DNA reads TGTGCCAGCTCACCGCAGGGGAACTACGAGCAGTACTTC.